This T cell receptor (beta chain) was recovered during a study of cytomegalovirus exposure and HLA in healthy donors. Study-level points and caveats: Across all donors, roughly uniform sequencing depth was an assumption of the presence/absence analyses. A few CMV-associated chains were confirmed in vitro to be specific for CMV antigens. Later on, a genetic analysis was performed. It linked a missense variant in DCLRE1C with V- and J-gene trimming of TCR beta.

On this clone: Its antigen is as yet unknown.

This CDR3 comprises 13 residues. V lost 5 bases and J 8 bases, leaving 15 bases between the germline ends. Germline V lookup: CDR1 LGHNA, CDR2 YSLEER. Both 60 Vbeta primers and 13 Jbeta primers went into the PCR. Assay: immunoSEQ multiplex PCR; the TCRdb copy retains only in-frame clones and omits some. This sample yields 180,000 or so clones, of which roughly 75% are seen a single time; roughly 7.6% belongs to the top ten. The chain joins TRBV4-3 to TRBJ1-1, with D maybe TRBD1 (5 bases). Sequenced sample: PBMCs. The receptor was isolated from a woman between 35 and 50 years old in good health and CMV-seropositive. The CDR3 DNA sequence: TGCGCCAGCAGCGGGGCAATAGGGGTGGAAGCTTTCTTT. Translation gives CASSGAIGVEAFF.